This T cell receptor (beta chain) appears in the sequencing data of a study of T-cell reconstitution after alpha-beta-depleted transplantation in children. This clonotype was recorded a few times. V lost 5 bases and J 3 bases, leaving 14 bases between the germline ends. Germline V gives CDR1 MNHNS, CDR2 SASEGT. The CDR3 is 14 residues long. Preparation of the TCRbeta library involved a method that used unique molecular identifiers. TCRdb fed the PCR reads into MiXCR, producing one record per CDR3 protein. The table shows 350,000 to 450,000 distinct CDR3 sequences, with roughly 20% occurring only once.

Here the sequenced sample was PBMCs from the stem cell graft donor, taken from the stem cell graft. This TCR was sampled from a human donor who donated a stem cell graft to a child with acute myeloid leukemia. The V gene is TRBV6-1, the J gene TRBJ2-7; no clear D. CDR3 in DNA: TGTGCCAGCAGTAATCCGTCCTTCCTCTACGAGCAGTACTTC. This sequence encodes CASSNPSFLYEQYF.